Listed here is a single TCR beta chain. Original methodology: Amplification with reference gene primers provided the estimates of nucleated cell counts. Produced via immunoSEQ multiplex PCR; TCRdb's table is partial and in-frame only. That table supplies the V and J calls and clone size; D and trimming were determined from the DNA. The table records 200,000 to 250,000 clones, around 86% of them present only once. The CDR3 runs to 17 residues. Germline-derived CDR1 and CDR2 are SNHLY and FYNNEI. The V segment lost 5 bases and the J segment 3 bases; nucleotides outside the gene matches: 12. This sample is drawn from a study of blood T cell repertoires in COVID-19. Study at large: Acute-phase and convalescent COVID-19 samples originated in the United States, Italy and Spain. T cells, B-cell-depleted T cells, or PBMCs supplied cDNA or gDNA.

The chain couples TRBV2 to TRBJ1-1; the match to TRBD1 covers 10 bases. Material: peripheral blood. This clonotype originated in a man at least 80 years old with acute or convalescent COVID-19. CDR3 residues: CASSYLRDRGIDTEAFF. The CDR3 DNA reads TGTGCCAGCAGTTACCTCCGGGACAGGGGAATAGACACTGAAGCTTTCTTT.